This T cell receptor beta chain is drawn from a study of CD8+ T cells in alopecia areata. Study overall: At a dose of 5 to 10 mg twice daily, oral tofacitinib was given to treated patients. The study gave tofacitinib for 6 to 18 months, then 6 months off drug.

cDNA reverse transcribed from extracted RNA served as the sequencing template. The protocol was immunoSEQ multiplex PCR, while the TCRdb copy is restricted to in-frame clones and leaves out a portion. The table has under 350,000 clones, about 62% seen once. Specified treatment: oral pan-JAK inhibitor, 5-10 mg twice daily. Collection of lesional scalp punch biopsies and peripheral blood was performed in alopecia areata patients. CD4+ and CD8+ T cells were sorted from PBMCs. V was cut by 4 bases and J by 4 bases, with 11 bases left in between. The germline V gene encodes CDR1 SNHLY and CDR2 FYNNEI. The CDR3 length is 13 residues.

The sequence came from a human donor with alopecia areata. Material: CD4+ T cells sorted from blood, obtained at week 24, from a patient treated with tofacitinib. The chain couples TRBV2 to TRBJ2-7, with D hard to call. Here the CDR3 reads CASSGRTRYEQYF. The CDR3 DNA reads TGTGCCAGCAGTGGTCGAACGAGGTACGAGCAGTACTTC.